This TCR beta chain originates from a study of blood T cell repertoires in COVID-19. Across the study: COVID-19 samples, acute and convalescent, were from the United States, Italy and Spain. T cells, B-cell-depleted T cells, or PBMCs supplied cDNA or gDNA.

CDR1 is MNHEY and CDR2 is SVGAGI in the germline V gene. Trimming shortened V by 6 bases and J by 6 bases, and 9 bases separated the two germline ends. The CDR3 spans 12 residues. In the original processing: For nucleated cells, counts were estimated from reference gene primer amplification. TCRdb keeps only in-frame clones here, not all; method: immunoSEQ multiplex PCR. The D gene and trimming were derived from the DNA, and the V and J assignments and clone size from that table. Among just under 350,000 clones, 80% to 90% were seen once, and the ten largest hold approximately 3.1%. What was sequenced was peripheral blood. The chain recombines TRBV6-5 with TRBJ1-5, with D hard to call. The receptor was isolated from a man aged 25 to 45 with active or convalescent COVID-19. CDR3 region: CASREGSQPQHF. The CDR3 coding sequence is TGTGCCAGCAGGGAGGGTAGTCAGCCCCAGCATTTT.